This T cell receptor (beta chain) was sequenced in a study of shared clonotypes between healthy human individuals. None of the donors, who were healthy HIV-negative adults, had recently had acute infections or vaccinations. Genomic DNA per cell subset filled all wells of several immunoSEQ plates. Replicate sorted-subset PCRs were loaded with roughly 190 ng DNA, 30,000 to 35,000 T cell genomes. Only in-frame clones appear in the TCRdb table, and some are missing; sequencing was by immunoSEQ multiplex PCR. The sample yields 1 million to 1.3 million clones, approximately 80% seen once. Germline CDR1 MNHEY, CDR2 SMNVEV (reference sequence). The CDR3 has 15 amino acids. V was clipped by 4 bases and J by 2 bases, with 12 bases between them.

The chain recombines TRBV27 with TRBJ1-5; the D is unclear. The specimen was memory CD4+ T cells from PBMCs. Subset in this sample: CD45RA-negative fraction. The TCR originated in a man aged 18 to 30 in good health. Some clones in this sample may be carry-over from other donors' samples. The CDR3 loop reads CASSSTGWGNQPQHF. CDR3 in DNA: TGTGCCAGCAGTTCCACGGGCTGGGGCAATCAGCCCCAGCATTTT.